Below, 10 T cell receptor beta chains from the same sample are listed, as sequenced in a study of T cell changes during pregnancy in multiple sclerosis. The assay was immunoSEQ multiplex PCR, and TCRdb's table has in-frame clones only and misses some. The sample has roughly 28,000 clones, approximately 90% seen once. This specimen consisted of CD4+ T cells from peripheral blood mononuclear cells, obtained in the first trimester of pregnancy. The receptors shown here come from a female donor in good health, enrolled as a control in a pregnancy study.

The chain links TRBV20-1 to TRBJ2-3, with D possibly being TRBD2 (6 bases). V shed 5 bases and J shed 8 bases, with 11 bases lying between them. Germline assignment: CDR1 DFQATT and CDR2 SNEGSKA (reference sequence). The CDR3 loop spans 11 amino acids. The CDR3 protein is CSAVLAPTQYF. The CDR3 DNA reads TGCAGTGCTGTACTAGCTCCTACGCAGTATTTT.

The gene calls are TRBV6-5 and TRBJ2-1; 8 bases are shared with TRBD2. The length of the CDR3 is 14 residues. V gave up 6 bases and J gave up 7 bases; unmatched junction bases: 8. Germline loops: CDR1 MNHEY, CDR2 SVGAGI. This CDR3 is CASSRGGIGNEQFF. The CDR3 coding sequence is TGTGCCAGCAGCCGGGGGGGCATCGGGAATGAGCAGTTCTTC.

This sequence joins TRBV6-6 and TRBJ1-4; 7 bases align to TRBD1. The CDR3 sequence is 13 residues long. The trim removed 4 bases at V and 8 bases at J, leaving 4 bases unmatched. The germline V gene encodes CDR1 MNHNY and CDR2 SVGAGI (reference sequence). CDR3 nucleotide sequence: TGTGCCAGCAGTTCGGGACAGTCAGAAAAACTGTTTTTT. It is translated as CASSSGQSEKLFF.

This chain links TRBV6-6 with TRBJ1-1; no reliable D call. The CDR3 extends over 14 amino acids. The germline V gene has CDR1 MNHNY and CDR2 SVGAGI (reference sequence). V lost 10 bases and J 5 bases, leaving 20 bases between the germline ends. The CDR3 DNA follows: TGTGCCACCGACTCGGGATATAGAAATACTGAAGCTTTCTTT. Translation gives CATDSGYRNTEAFF.

The chain has TRBV10-1 and TRBJ2-1; D gene uncertain. The CDR3 extends over 14 amino acids. Trimming stripped 3 bases from V and 3 bases from J, with 9 bases between. Germline values: CDR1 WNHNN, CDR2 SYGVQD (reference sequence). Here the CDR3 reads CASSDSDFYNEQFF. CDR3 nucleotides: TGCGCCAGCAGTGACAGTGACTTCTACAATGAGCAGTTCTTC.

The V and J genes are TRBV5-1 and TRBJ1-4; no reliable D call. The CDR3 loop spans 15 amino acids. Trimming removed 4 bases at V and 6 bases at J, with 16 bases between. CDR1 and CDR2 (germline): SGHRS, YFSETQ. The CDR3 DNA is TGCGCCAGCAGCCTCCTCGGGGTTCTAGATGAAAAACTGTTTTTT. Translated, it gives CASSLLGVLDEKLFF.

This clone was observed once. This chain links TRBV11-3 with TRBJ2-2; D is perhaps TRBD2 (6 bases). CDR3 length: 16 residues. V lost 1 base and J lost 0, with 9 bases in between. Germline V gene lookup returns CDR1 SGHNT and CDR2 YENEEA. The CDR3 region has the DNA TGTGCCAGCAGCTTAGGTAGCGGCGCGAACACCGGGGAGCTGTTTTTT. Protein: CASSLGSGANTGELFF. Together with reference TRBV11-3 and TRBJ2-2, the CDR3 gives the full variable domain: EAGVVQSPRYKIIEKKQPVAFWCNPISGHNTLYWYLQNLGQGPELLIRYENEEAVDDSQLPKDRFSAERLKGVDSTLKIQPAELGDSAVYLCASSLGSGANTGELFFGEGSRLTVL.

The chain couples TRBV30 to TRBJ2-1, with TRBD2 matching 10 bases. V lost 3 bases, J lost 9 bases, and 5 bases stayed unmatched. CDR1 is GTSNPN and CDR2 is SVGIG in the germline V gene (reference sequence). The CDR3 totals 13 residues. The chain's CDR3 is CAWRIAGGPEQFF. CDR3 in DNA: TGTGCCTGGAGGATAGCGGGAGGCCCTGAGCAGTTCTTC.

The chain recombines TRBV21-1 with TRBJ1-1. TRBV21-1 is a listed pseudogene. This CDR3 is built from 17 residues. CDR3 loop: CASSKDWVGPRSTEAFF. The CDR3 region has the DNA TGTGCCAGCAGCAAAGACTGGGTAGGTCCGAGGTCCACTGAAGCTTTCTTT.

This clone was found once. The chain is built from TRBV5-4 and TRBJ2-1, with 13 bases identical to TRBD2. V lost 3 bases and J lost 5; bases outside the gene matches: 2. CDR3 length: 15 residues. In germline, CDR1 is SGHNT, CDR2 YYREEE (reference sequence). The CDR3: CASSSGTSGDNEQFF. The CDR3 DNA follows: TGTGCCAGCAGCTCCGGGACTAGCGGGGACAATGAGCAGTTCTTC.